This TCR beta chain is drawn from a study of T cell repertoires in aging, cancer and after chemotherapy. In the study overall: Six age groups, ranging from 30 or younger to 70 or older, included the donors. The full dataset contained roughly 9 million TCR reads.

A mixed TRB-A/B primer pool amplified rearranged TRB by multiplex touch-down PCR. TCRdb recomputed calls from the multiplex PCR reads with MiXCR, one row per CDR3 protein. The data show several thousand distinct CDR3 sequences, 24% seen once. Study conclusions and caveats: Compared with age-matched healthy donors, untreated hematological or solid cancer patients showed higher blood TCR clonality.

Peripheral blood genomic DNA, not sorted cells or RNA, was the template. A few counts support this clonotype. Its cognate antigen is unknown. V was shortened by 5 bases and J by 2 bases, with 15 bases between the two germline ends. The CDR3 runs 16 residues. Sequenced input: blood. The source of this sequence is a human donor with a solid tumor. The chain combines TRBV12-3 or TRBV12-4 with TRBJ1-4; TRBD1 is a possible D gene (6 bases). Here the CDR3 reads CASSSRGRGTNEKLFF. The CDR3 region has the DNA TGTGCCAGCAGTAGCCGGGGGCGCGGGACTAATGAAAAACTGTTTTTT.